The 6 T cell receptor beta chains reported below all come from one sample, sequenced in a study of blood T cell repertoires in COVID-19. Using immunoSEQ multiplex PCR, the repertoire was profiled, and TCRdb retains in-frame clones only, with some absent. The sample gives some 220,000 clones, roughly 80% of which show up once; approximately 7.2% is in the top ten. Material for sequencing was peripheral blood. All receptors come from a woman aged 70 to 79 with acute or convalescent COVID-19.

This clone was seen more than once but under ten times. The chain links TRBV19 to TRBJ1-1; TRBD1 aligns across 10 bases. Germline values: CDR1 LNHDA, CDR2 SQIVND (reference sequence). The CDR3 has 14 amino acids. Trimming at V came to 7 bases and at J to 5 bases, leaving 7 bases not matched to a gene. CDR3 sequence (DNA): TGTGCCAGTACTAGGACAGGGGGTGGTACTGAAGCTTTCTTT. This translates into CASTRTGGGTEAFF. Together with reference TRBV19 and TRBJ1-1, the CDR3 gives the full variable domain: DGGITQSPKYLFRKEGQNVTLSCEQNLNHDAMYWYRQDPGQGLRLIYYSQIVNDFQKGDIAEGYSVSREKKESFPLTVTSAQKNPTAFYLCASTRTGGGTEAFFGQGTRLTVV.

This chain's CDR3 is CASSVGPAQETQYF. The CDR3 DNA follows: TGTGCCAGCAGCGTGGGCCCTGCGCAAGAGACCCAGTACTTC. The rearrangement links TRBV9 to TRBJ2-5; D not resolved. The CDR3 is made up of 14 amino acids. From germline, CDR1 is SGDLS and CDR2 YYNGEE. Trimming cost V 2 bases and J 2 bases, with 10 bases left between them.

Only one count was recorded for this clone. The sample has other DNA sequences that encode this CDR3 too. The gene calls are TRBV24-1 and TRBJ2-7; 14 nucleotides match TRBD2. This CDR3 comprises 15 residues. Germline CDR1 KGHDR, CDR2 SFDVKD. Unmatched junction bases numbered 1, after V lost 3 bases and J lost 4 bases. The CDR3 loop is CATSDGLAGGYEQYF. The CDR3 DNA reads as TGTGCCACCAGTGATGGACTAGCGGGGGGTTACGAGCAGTACTTC.

This clone was found many times. The chain couples TRBV5-6 to TRBJ2-7, with TRBD1 as a possible D gene (6 bases). Trimming took off 4 bases at V and 3 bases at J, with 14 bases between the two ends. Germline V gives CDR1 SGHDT, CDR2 YYEEEE. The CDR3 is made up of 14 amino acids. DNA for the CDR3: TGTGCCAGCAGCCTCAGGGGATTCAACTACGAGCAGTACTTC. This gives the protein CASSLRGFNYEQYF.

The rearrangement links TRBV7-2 to TRBJ2-3, with TRBD1 identical over 7 bases. The CDR3 runs 16 residues. CDR1 and CDR2 from the germline V gene are SGHTA and FQGNSA. With 5 bases clipped from V and 0 bases from J, the junction kept 8 bases outside the gene matches. The CDR3 sequence: CASSPPWDSSTDTQYF. CDR3 DNA: TGTGCCAGCAGCCCGCCCTGGGACAGTAGCACAGATACGCAGTATTTT. The entire variable domain, with the rest obtained from reference TRBV7-2 and TRBJ2-3, is as follows: GAGVSQSPSNKVTEKGKDVELRCDPISGHTALYWYRQSLGQGLEFLIYFQGNSAPDKSGLPSDRFSAERTGGSVSTLTIQRTQQEDSAVYLCASSPPWDSSTDTQYFGPGTRLTVL.

This chain links TRBV29-1 with TRBJ2-5; D is perhaps TRBD2 (5 bases). The germline V gene has CDR1 SQVTM and CDR2 ANQGSEA. CDR3 length equals 14 residues. Trimming left V 1 base short and J 2 bases short, with 11 bases between. CDR3 sequence: CSVEGSSGQETQYF. For the CDR3, the DNA is TGCAGCGTTGAAGGTAGCTCGGGACAAGAGACCCAGTACTTC.